This note documents a single T cell receptor (beta chain) sequence. Its antigen is still unknown. The record has no base qualities; no much larger clone is one base away. The record originates from a study of cytomegalovirus exposure and HLA in healthy donors (TCRdb year 2017). About the full investigation: An earlier analysis of around 600 of the donors reported 250 to 300 Gb of sequence data and some 120 million unique TCR beta sequences from about 200 million T cells. The number of donors typed differed by locus, with about 629-640 for A, B, C, DRB1 and DQB1, around 560 for DQA1, about 610 for DPA1, and some 470 for DPB1. In addition to the first cohort of about 650 subjects, a separate validation cohort of under 150 different subjects was used. Class I and class II HLA loci were covered by the typing at four-digit resolution. An early release that covered about 600 HLA-typed donors contained around 330 gigabases of sequencing data and about 84 million unique TCR sequences. Rather than drawing on any new phenotypic data, the later analysis identified candidate immune exposures from TCR beta sequences and the way those sequences occurred across donors. In a later genetic analysis, genome-wide SNP genotypes for 398 of the 666 donors were used, and that subset was treated as a discovery cohort. The study used immunosequencing to profile the T cell repertoires of 666 subjects and linked those repertoires to cytomegalovirus serostatus. To decide whether each TCR beta V gene segment behaved as functional or pseudogenic, an earlier analysis of fewer than 750 of the donors relied on high-throughput TCR beta sequencing. To study patterns of TCR occurrence, a later analysis re-analyzed previously published TCR beta repertoires from hundreds of donors and added high-resolution HLA genotyping. To predict cytomegalovirus infection status, the study brought together high-throughput TCR immunosequencing, statistical association of individual TCRs with disease status, and machine learning. Roughly 5 DR-DQ haplotypes were handled as single units for association and clustering because linkage in the cohort was strong. The study aimed to test whether signatures of past pathogen exposure could be identified by cataloging public T cell receptors. Among some 410 genotyped donors of the cohort, an average of about 240,000 unique TCR beta nucleotide sequences were sequenced per donor, approximately 20% of them non-productive. Donor age, sex, ethnicity and CMV serostatus were compiled alongside the repertoire data. Of the 300 to 400 genotyped donors, about 84% fell in the genetic ancestry cluster associated with self-reported Caucasian donors. All discovery cohort repertoires had been generated using a single sequencing platform. Results the study describes overall, beyond this receptor: In a later analysis, most CMV-associated TCR beta chains were found to appear HLA-restricted, with HLA associations seemingly driven largely by CMV exposure. The cohort was sequenced for TCR beta chains only, and without alpha or paired-chain data the features that could be detected were limited. Specific HLA alleles were associated with more than 15,000 TCR beta sequences at a false discovery rate of 0.05 in a later analysis. In a later genetic analysis, a missense DCLRE1C variant was associated with V-gene and J-gene trimming of TCR beta chains, and the association was replicated in an independent cohort. Correlated functional status among segregating V segments might be attributable to linkage disequilibrium, but an unknown experimental factor could not be ruled out. The study listed approximately 150 TCR beta chains as associated with cytomegalovirus. The sequencing pipeline was judged likely to have produced a cluster of highly shared sequence variants as a technical artifact. A few of the identified cytomegalovirus-associated TCR beta chains were confirmed in vitro to be specific for cytomegalovirus antigens. A further reported finding was that TCR beta sequences accurately predicted the HLA-A and HLA-B alleles for most subjects in the first cohort. In a later analysis, TCR association rates were found to vary across HLA loci, with the most associated TCRs seen for DRB1 alleles and the fewest for HLA-C alleles. Across donors, most TCR sequences were observed very rarely, whereas some public TCRs were present in many individuals. Because the 87-base-pair reads could not distinguish some IMGT-functional V segments, including TRBV6-2 and TRBV6-3, those segments were excluded. Because counts were too low, around 18 rarely observed V segments, including chromosome 9 orphons, were left out of the earlier analysis of about 500 of the donors. It was suggested by the authors that the approach could potentially be generalized to other disease states and immunological phenotypes. Because HLA typing was unavailable for some donors at each locus, only the typed subset was used in association tests. The classifier was reported to diagnose cytomegalovirus status with high specificity and sensitivity in both the original cohort and the validation cohort. In an earlier analysis of some 540 of the donors, most TCR beta V segments appeared in productive rearrangements about 87% or about 30% of the time, broadly matching IMGT annotations. For the cohort, immune exposure information was limited to CMV serostatus. In a later genetic analysis, fewer N-insertions in productive TCRs were reported among donors in an Asian-associated ancestry cluster than the approximately 710-donor mean. A later analysis found that HLA-associated TCR beta chains were more clonally expanded and had lower generation probabilities than equally common non-associated chains. Roughly uniform sequencing depth across donors was assumed in presence/absence analyses, although this assumption may not hold. A later analysis reported that several top co-occurrence clusters appeared linked to parvovirus B19, influenza, CMV and Epstein-Barr virus. Assigning TCR associations to individual alleles was difficult when HLA alleles, especially DR and DQ, strongly co-occurred.

In total, 500 to 700 healthy bone marrow donors made up the cohort. Cohort members were all nominally healthy when sampled, although unrecorded immune exposures were likely present. The donor tested CMV seronegative and was one of the 352 seronegative cohort members. Each donor provided a peripheral blood sample, and peripheral blood mononuclear cells were used for TCR beta sequencing. Genomic DNA extraction from the blood cell samples was performed with the Qiagen DNeasy Blood Extraction Kit. Library preparation was by the immunoSEQ multiplex PCR assay. The multiplex PCR relied on a mix of 60 forward primers for TCR Vbeta segments and 13 reverse primers for TCR Jbeta segments. A multiplex PCR assay on genomic DNA amplified the CDR3 region of rearranged TCR beta genes. Amplified TCR beta libraries were sequenced as 87-base-pair reads on the Illumina HiSeq System. On the authors' methods: A later analysis tallied around 82 million unique TCR beta chains across the 640 or so repertoires, and about 10 million of those chains were shared by two or more donors. Raw reads were error-corrected and collapsed into unique sequences by a nearest-neighbor algorithm in which closely related sequences were merged to remove PCR and sequencing errors. Alignment of CDR3 sequences to IMGT reference sequences was used to assign V, D and J gene segments. For a sequence to be retained, a match of at least six nucleotides was required to both a V gene segment and a J gene segment. Rearrangements were classified as productive when the CDR3 lacked stop codons and remained in frame with V and J, and all other rearrangements were classified as non-productive. CDR3 was defined by IMGT convention, running from the second conserved V-encoded cysteine to the conserved J-encoded phenylalanine. In an earlier analysis of more than 550 of the donors, sequences lacking an unambiguous match to a single V gene segment were excluded. In an earlier analysis of a few hundred of the donors, V segments were called functional above 56.7% productive rearrangements and were called segregating when the between-donor standard deviation exceeded 5%. A statistical classification framework was built for diagnosing cytomegalovirus status from the catalog of TCR beta chain sequences. In a later analysis, V and J genes were assigned by comparing TCR nucleotide sequences against IMGT/GENE-DB human TR gene sequences. The TCRdist pipeline was used in a later analysis to assign CDR3 sequences and most-parsimonious VDJ recombination scenarios. In a later analysis, every TCR beta chain was defined by the combination of its CDR3 amino acid sequence and its V-gene family, and reads without a unique V-gene family were dropped. To address suspected cross-contamination and a sequencing artifact, a later analysis removed roughly 640 highly shared, low-generation-probability nucleotide sequences. In a later analysis, a clonal expansion index was calculated for each public chain from normalized within-repertoire ranks of inferred template counts. A later analysis computed generation probabilities with a VDJ recombination model fitted to out-of-frame rearrangements, and checked the results against IGoR. A later analysis scored TCR-TCR, TCR-HLA and TCR-CMV co-occurrence with hypergeometric tests, applying a repertoire-size bias correction to TCR pairs. In a later analysis, false discovery rates were estimated by permuting HLA or CMV assignments 20 times. In a later analysis, co-occurring TCRs were grouped using DBSCAN, with TCRdist sequence similarity added in when clustering inside HLA-allele-positive subsets. For co-occurrence clustering, repertoires with fewer than 30,000 or more than 120,000 public chains were excluded, along with a handful of repertoires with anomalous nucleotide sharing. The source is immuneACCESS, and TCRdb retained only in-frame sequences with V and J called. Part of the clones is not carried over; for the studies checked, unresolved V genes explain less than half of this, and the remainder is unexplained. V, J and clone size were drawn from that table, and D and trimming were deduced from the DNA. Recorded for this sample are about 160,000 clones; around nine tenths of them occurred a single time. The ten largest clonotypes hold approximately 0.85% of the sample.

Trimming takes 6 bases from V and 2 bases from J, and the germline ends sit 13 bases apart. Its CDR3 holds 15 amino acids, cysteine through phenylalanine. Left in the record is the CDR3 DNA by itself, 45 bases read in frame from the first base. CDR1 and CDR2, looked up from the germline V gene, are SGHAT and FQNNGV. The chain is made from TRBV11-2 and TRBJ2-2, with TRBD1 tentatively as D gene (6 bases match). Sequencing was performed on PBMCs. The receptor was derived from a woman in her 30s in good health and CMV-seronegative. The nucleotide sequence reads as follows: TGTGCCAGCAGGGCGTGGACAGAAAACACCGGGGAGCTGTTTTTT. This translates into CASRAWTENTGELFF.